This T cell receptor beta chain originates from a study of blood T cell repertoires in COVID-19. Sequenced by immunoSEQ multiplex PCR; TCRdb stores in-frame clones only, minus some. Of 75,000 to 90,000 clones in the sample, approximately 78% were seen once. This clone was seen just once. The sequenced sample consisted of peripheral blood. The TCR originated in a man aged 55 to 70 with COVID-19, enrolled during active disease.

CDR3 region: CATGQGAGSPLHF. The CDR3 nucleotides are TGTGCCACCGGTCAGGGGGCTGGTTCACCCCTCCACTTT. This sequence joins TRBV27 and TRBJ1-6; 8 bases agree with TRBD1. This CDR3 region has 13 residues. Trimming at V came to 10 bases and at J to 9 bases, leaving 8 bases not matched to a gene. CDR1 and CDR2 from the germline V gene are MNHEY and SMNVEV (reference sequence).